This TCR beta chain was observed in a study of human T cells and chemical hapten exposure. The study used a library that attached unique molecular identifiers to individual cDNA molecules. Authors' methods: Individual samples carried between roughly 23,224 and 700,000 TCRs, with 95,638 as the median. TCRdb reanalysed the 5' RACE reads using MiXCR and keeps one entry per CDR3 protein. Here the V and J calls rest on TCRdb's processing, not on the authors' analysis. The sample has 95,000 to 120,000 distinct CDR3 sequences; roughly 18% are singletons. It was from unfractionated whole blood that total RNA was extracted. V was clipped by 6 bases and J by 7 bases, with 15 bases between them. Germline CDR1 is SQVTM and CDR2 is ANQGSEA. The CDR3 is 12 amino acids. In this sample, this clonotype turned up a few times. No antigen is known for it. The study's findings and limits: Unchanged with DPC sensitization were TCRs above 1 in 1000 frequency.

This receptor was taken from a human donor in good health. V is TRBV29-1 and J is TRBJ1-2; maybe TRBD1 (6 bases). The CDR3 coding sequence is TGCAGCGTAAAAAACAGGGTCCGTGGCTACACCTTC. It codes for CSVKNRVRGYTF. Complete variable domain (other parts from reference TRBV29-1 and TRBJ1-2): SAVISQKPSRDICQRGTSLTIQCQVDSQVTMMFWYRQQPGQSLTLIATANQGSEATYESGFVIDKFPISRPNLTFSTLTVSNMSPEDSSIYLCSVKNRVRGYTFGSGTRLTVV.